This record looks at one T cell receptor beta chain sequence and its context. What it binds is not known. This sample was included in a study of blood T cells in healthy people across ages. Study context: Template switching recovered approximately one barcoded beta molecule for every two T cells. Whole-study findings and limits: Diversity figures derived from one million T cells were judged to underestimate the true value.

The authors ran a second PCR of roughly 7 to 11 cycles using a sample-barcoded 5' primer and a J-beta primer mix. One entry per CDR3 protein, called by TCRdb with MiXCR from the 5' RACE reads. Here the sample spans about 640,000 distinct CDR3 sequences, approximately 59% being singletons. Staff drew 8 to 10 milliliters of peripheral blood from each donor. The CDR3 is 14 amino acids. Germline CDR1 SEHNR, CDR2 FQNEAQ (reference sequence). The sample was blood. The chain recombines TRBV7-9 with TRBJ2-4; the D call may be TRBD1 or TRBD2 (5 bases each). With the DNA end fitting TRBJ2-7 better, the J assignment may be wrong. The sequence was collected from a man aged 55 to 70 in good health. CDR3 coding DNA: TGTGCCAGCAGCTTCGCAGGGAGTGGGTACGAGCAGTACTTC. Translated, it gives CASSFAGSGYEQYF.